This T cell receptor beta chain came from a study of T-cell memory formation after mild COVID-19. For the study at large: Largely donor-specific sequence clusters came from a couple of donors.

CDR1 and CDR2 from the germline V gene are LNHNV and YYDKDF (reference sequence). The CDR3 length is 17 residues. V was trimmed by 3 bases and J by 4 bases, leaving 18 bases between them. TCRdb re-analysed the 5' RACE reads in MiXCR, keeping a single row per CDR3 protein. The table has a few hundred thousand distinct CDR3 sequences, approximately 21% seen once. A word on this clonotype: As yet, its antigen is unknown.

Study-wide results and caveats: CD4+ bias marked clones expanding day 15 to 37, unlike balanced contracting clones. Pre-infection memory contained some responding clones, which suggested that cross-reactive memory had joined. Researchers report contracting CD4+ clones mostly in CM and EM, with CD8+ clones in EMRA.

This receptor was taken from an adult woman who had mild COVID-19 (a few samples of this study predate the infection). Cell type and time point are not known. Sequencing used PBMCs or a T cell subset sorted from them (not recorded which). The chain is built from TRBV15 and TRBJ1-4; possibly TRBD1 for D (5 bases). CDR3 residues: CATSSPFIGDGNEKLFF. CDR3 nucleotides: TGTGCCACCAGCAGTCCCTTCATAGGGGATGGTAATGAAAAACTGTTTTTT.